This section outlines one T cell receptor beta chain sequence together with its context. What it binds is unknown. Losses at the gene ends were 1 base for V and 5 bases for J; bases not matched to a gene: 3. The CDR3 spans 14 residues. Germline CDR1 LGHDT, CDR2 YNNKEL (reference sequence). The data were taken from a study of identical twins. Broader study findings: Cross-sectional statistics, not tracking of the same donors, supported the conclusions.

One entry per CDR3 protein, called by TCRdb with MiXCR from the 5' RACE reads. Altogether about 570,000 distinct CDR3 sequences are present, more than 9% being singletons, with the ten largest covering under 3%. These data are also associated with another study on yellow fever vaccine responses in identical twins.

This TCR derives from a woman aged 18-35 years in good health. The chain recombines TRBV3-1 with TRBJ2-7; 9 positions agree with TRBD1. The sequenced material came from PBMCs. CDR3 amino acids: CASSQVDRGHEQYF. CDR3 DNA sequence: TGTGCCAGCAGCCAAGTGGACAGGGGCCACGAGCAGTACTTC.